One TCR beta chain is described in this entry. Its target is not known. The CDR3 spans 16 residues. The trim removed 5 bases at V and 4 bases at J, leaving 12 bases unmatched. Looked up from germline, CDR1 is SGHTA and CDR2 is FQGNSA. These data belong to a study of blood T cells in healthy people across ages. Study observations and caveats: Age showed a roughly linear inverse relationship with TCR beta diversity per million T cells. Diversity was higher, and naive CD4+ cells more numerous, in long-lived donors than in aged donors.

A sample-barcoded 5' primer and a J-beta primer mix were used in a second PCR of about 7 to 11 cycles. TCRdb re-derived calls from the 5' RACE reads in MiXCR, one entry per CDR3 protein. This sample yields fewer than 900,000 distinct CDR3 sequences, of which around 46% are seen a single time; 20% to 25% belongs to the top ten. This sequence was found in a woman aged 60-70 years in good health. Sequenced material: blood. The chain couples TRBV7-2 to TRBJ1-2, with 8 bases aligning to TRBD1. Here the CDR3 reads CASSLRTGSRSYGYTF. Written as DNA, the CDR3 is TGTGCCAGCAGCCTAAGGACAGGGAGCAGGTCCTATGGCTACACCTTC.